The rows below give T cell receptor beta chains drawn from one sample of a study of control samples from healthy donors and cancer patients. Here immunoSEQ multiplex PCR was the method, and the copy in TCRdb shows in-frame clones only, minus some. The data show about 35,000 clones, around 93% seen once. Sequencing was performed on PBMCs. These receptors originate from a man between 40 and 49 years old with colorectal cancer. Both conserved end residues are part of each CDR3. Each record gives: J gene, D gene, V gene, clone size, CDR3 DNA, CDR3 protein. A D gene is named only where the DNA matches it firmly. Size is omitted from some rows. Given values are once, few, many or a class for expanded clones.

J gene: TRBJ1-6
D gene: TRBD1
V gene: TRBV7-9
clone size: .
CDR3 DNA: TGTGCCAGCAGCTTCTGGGACAGGGATTTACCCCTCCACTTT
CDR3 protein: CASSFWDRDLPLHF

J gene: TRBJ2-4
D gene: .
V gene: TRBV5-6
clone size: once
CDR3 DNA: TGTGCCAGCAGCCTTGCGAGGTGCAGCACTGAAAACATTCAGTACTTC
CDR3 protein: CASSLARCSTENIQYF

J gene: TRBJ2-3
D gene: .
V gene: TRBV5-6
clone size: .
CDR3 DNA: TGTGCCAGCAGCCGTACGGGGGTAGGAGATACGCAGTATTTT
CDR3 protein: CASSRTGVGDTQYF

J gene: TRBJ1-6
D gene: .
V gene: TRBV19
clone size: .
CDR3 DNA: TGTGCCAGTAAAGGGATAACAGGCAACTATTCACCCCTCCACTTT
CDR3 protein: CASKGITGNYSPLHF

J gene: TRBJ2-3
D gene: .
V gene: TRBV12-3/TRBV12-4
clone size: .
CDR3 DNA: TGTGCCAGCAGGATCACAGGGTTGGATACGCAGTATTTT
CDR3 protein: CASRITGLDTQYF

J gene: TRBJ2-1
D gene: .
V gene: TRBV5-1
clone size: .
CDR3 DNA: TGCGCCAGCAGCTTCGCCACCTCCGGCGGTGAGCAGTTCTTC
CDR3 protein: CASSFATSGGEQFF

J gene: TRBJ2-7
D gene: .
V gene: TRBV5-1
clone size: .
CDR3 DNA: TGCGCCAGCAGCACCTCAACAGACTCCTACGAGCAGTACTTC
CDR3 protein: CASSTSTDSYEQYF

J gene: TRBJ1-6
D gene: .
V gene: TRBV19
clone size: few
CDR3 DNA: TGTGCCAGTAGTATCGGTAGGGATTCACCCCTCCACTTT
CDR3 protein: CASSIGRDSPLHF

J gene: TRBJ1-2
D gene: .
V gene: TRBV2
clone size: .
CDR3 DNA: TGTGCCAGCAGTGAACAGGGGAATGGCTACACCTTC
CDR3 protein: CASSEQGNGYTF

J gene: TRBJ1-2
D gene: .
V gene: TRBV4-1
clone size: .
CDR3 DNA: TGCGCCAGCAGCCAAGATCTTCTGAACTGGGCGACCTTC
CDR3 protein: CASSQDLLNWATF

J gene: TRBJ1-1
D gene: .
V gene: TRBV11-2
clone size: .
CDR3 DNA: TGTGCCAGCAGCTTAGGGGAACAGGGTAACACTGAAGCTTTCTTT
CDR3 protein: CASSLGEQGNTEAFF

J gene: TRBJ2-2
D gene: .
V gene: TRBV6-2/TRBV6-3
clone size: .
CDR3 DNA: TGTGCCAGCAGTTACGCCACAAGGACCGGGGAGCTGTTTTTT
CDR3 protein: CASSYATRTGELFF

J gene: TRBJ1-5
D gene: .
V gene: TRBV19
clone size: .
CDR3 DNA: TGTGCCAGTAGTACTACCGGAGGGAGAGATCAGCCCCAGCATTTT
CDR3 protein: CASSTTGGRDQPQHF

J gene: TRBJ1-2
D gene: .
V gene: TRBV29-1
clone size: .
CDR3 DNA: TGCAGCGTCGACGGGGCAAAGGGCTACACCTTC
CDR3 protein: CSVDGAKGYTF

J gene: TRBJ2-1
D gene: .
V gene: TRBV30
clone size: .
CDR3 DNA: TGTGCCTGGAGAGAGGGAAGGGGCTACAATGAGCAGTTCTTC
CDR3 protein: CAWREGRGYNEQFF

J gene: TRBJ2-1
D gene: TRBD1
V gene: TRBV29-1
clone size: .
CDR3 DNA: TGCAGCGTTGAGACAGGGGCTAGCTCCTACAATGAGCAGTTCTTC
CDR3 protein: CSVETGASSYNEQFF

J gene: TRBJ2-2
D gene: .
V gene: TRBV6-2/TRBV6-3
clone size: .
CDR3 DNA: TGTGCCAGCAGTTCAGGGTTAGGCGACACCGGGGAGCTGTTTTTT
CDR3 protein: CASSSGLGDTGELFF

J gene: TRBJ1-1
D gene: .
V gene: TRBV5-6
clone size: few
CDR3 DNA: TGTGCCAGCAGCTGGGGTCCGGGGATGAGGACTGAAGCTTTCTTT
CDR3 protein: CASSWGPGMRTEAFF

J gene: TRBJ2-3
D gene: .
V gene: TRBV3-1/TRBV3-2
clone size: .
CDR3 DNA: TGTGCCAGCAGCCTTTTCGACACAGATACGCAGTATTTT
CDR3 protein: CASSLFDTDTQYF

J gene: TRBJ1-5
D gene: .
V gene: TRBV5-6
clone size: few
CDR3 DNA: TGTGCCAGCAGCTATGGGACGGGCTATAGTCAGCCCCAGCATTTT
CDR3 protein: CASSYGTGYSQPQHF

J gene: TRBJ2-2
D gene: TRBD2
V gene: TRBV5-4
clone size: once
CDR3 DNA: TGTGCCAGCAGCTTGGCCGTACAGCGGGGGGGCCACGGGGAGCTGTTTTTT
CDR3 protein: CASSLAVQRGGHGELFF

J gene: TRBJ1-1
D gene: TRBD1
V gene: TRBV7-3
clone size: .
CDR3 DNA: TGTGCCAGCAGCCCCGGGACAGGGGGCTGGGGCACTGAAGCTTTCTTT
CDR3 protein: CASSPGTGGWGTEAFF

J gene: TRBJ1-1
D gene: .
V gene: TRBV19
clone size: .
CDR3 DNA: TGTGCCAGTAGTGCGTCTGCCGGCACTGAAGCTTTCTTT
CDR3 protein: CASSASAGTEAFF

J gene: TRBJ1-2
D gene: TRBD1
V gene: TRBV13
clone size: .
CDR3 DNA: TGTGCCAGCAGCTTAAGCACAGGGGGATATGGCTACACCTTC
CDR3 protein: CASSLSTGGYGYTF

J gene: TRBJ1-2
D gene: .
V gene: TRBV30
clone size: .
CDR3 DNA: TGTGCCTGGAGTGTGGACTATGGCTACACCTTC
CDR3 protein: CAWSVDYGYTF

J gene: TRBJ2-3
D gene: TRBD2
V gene: TRBV19
clone size: once
CDR3 DNA: TGTGCCAGCCAGTCGCGGCGGGGGGCTAGCACAGATACGCAGTATTTT
CDR3 protein: CASQSRRGASTDTQYF

J gene: TRBJ2-5
D gene: TRBD2
V gene: TRBV10-1
clone size: .
CDR3 DNA: TGCGCCAGCAGTCCGGGACTAGCGGGGTACCAAGAGACCCAGTACTTC
CDR3 protein: CASSPGLAGYQETQYF

J gene: TRBJ1-4
D gene: .
V gene: TRBV7-2
clone size: .
CDR3 DNA: TGTGCCAGCAGCTTCCGCTTTAATGAAAAACTGTTTTTT
CDR3 protein: CASSFRFNEKLFF

J gene: TRBJ2-1
D gene: TRBD2
V gene: TRBV4-2
clone size: .
CDR3 DNA: TGTGCCAGCAGCCAAGACGAGCGGGGGGGCCGTGAGCAGTTCTTC
CDR3 protein: CASSQDERGGREQFF

J gene: TRBJ1-2
D gene: .
V gene: TRBV29-1
clone size: .
CDR3 DNA: TGCAGCGTTGTAAGTGGGTATGGCTACACCTTC
CDR3 protein: CSVVSGYGYTF

J gene: TRBJ1-1
D gene: TRBD1
V gene: TRBV11-3
clone size: few
CDR3 DNA: TGTGCCAGCAGCTCCAGGGGGTACACTGAAGCTTTCTTT
CDR3 protein: CASSSRGYTEAFF

J gene: TRBJ2-3
D gene: .
V gene: TRBV5-1
clone size: .
CDR3 DNA: TGCGCCAGCAGCTTGGAAATAAGCACAGATACGCAGTATTTT
CDR3 protein: CASSLEISTDTQYF

J gene: TRBJ2-7
D gene: .
V gene: TRBV3-1/TRBV3-2
clone size: .
CDR3 DNA: TGTGCCAGCAGCCAAGGCCAGGATACGGCCCACGAGCAGTACTTC
CDR3 protein: CASSQGQDTAHEQYF

J gene: TRBJ1-4
D gene: .
V gene: TRBV4-1
clone size: .
CDR3 DNA: TGCGCCAGCAGCCAAGAAGACCAAGATGAAAAACTGTTTTTT
CDR3 protein: CASSQEDQDEKLFF

J gene: TRBJ2-7
D gene: .
V gene: TRBV15
clone size: .
CDR3 DNA: TGTGCCACCAGCTGGGCGGCGAATGTGGAGCAGTACTTC
CDR3 protein: CATSWAANVEQYF

J gene: TRBJ2-6
D gene: TRBD1
V gene: TRBV27
clone size: once
CDR3 DNA: TGTGCCAGCAGTTCAACCCGGACAGGGGGGCGGGCTGGGGCCAACGTCCTGACTTTC
CDR3 protein: CASSSTRTGGRAGANVLTF

J gene: TRBJ2-2
D gene: .
V gene: TRBV29-1
clone size: once
CDR3 DNA: TGCAGCGTTGAAGAGTCGTCCACCTACACCGGGGAGCTGTTTTTT
CDR3 protein: CSVEESSTYTGELFF

J gene: TRBJ1-2
D gene: .
V gene: TRBV5-1
clone size: .
CDR3 DNA: TGCGCCAGCAGCATACAGGGAGACTATGGCTACACCTTC
CDR3 protein: CASSIQGDYGYTF

J gene: TRBJ2-7
D gene: .
V gene: TRBV9
clone size: .
CDR3 DNA: TGTGCCAGCAGCCACCTGAGTGGGGCAGCTTCCTACGAGCAGTACTTC
CDR3 protein: CASSHLSGAASYEQYF